The 28 T cell receptor beta chains given below trace back to one sample, sequenced in a study of blood T cell repertoires in COVID-19. Assay: immunoSEQ multiplex PCR; the TCRdb copy retains only in-frame clones and omits some. Of more than 400,000 clones listed, about nine tenths are singletons. Sequenced material: PBMCs or T cells enriched from blood (not recorded which). Receptor source: a woman aged 18-30 years who had recovered from COVID-19.

The chain has TRBV7-8 and TRBJ1-3; maybe TRBD1 (5 bases). The germline CDR1 and CDR2 sequences are SGHVS and FQNEAQ. The CDR3 spans 18 residues. The germline V and J ends were trimmed by 2 bases and 0 bases, with 17 bases remaining between them. CDR3 region: CASSLFPGPTVSGNTIYF. For the CDR3, the DNA is TGTGCCAGCAGCTTATTCCCCGGCCCGACAGTCTCTGGAAACACCATATATTTT.

The V and J genes are TRBV27 and TRBJ2-2; weak D call: TRBD1 (6 bases). CDR1 and CDR2 (germline): MNHEY, SMNVEV (reference sequence). With 1 base removed from V and 4 bases from J, the gap between germline ends came to 10 bases. The CDR3 has 15 amino acids. The CDR3 nucleotides are TGTGCCAGCAGTTTATTCAGGGGTAGCACCGGGGAGCTGTTTTTT. Residues: CASSLFRGSTGELFF.

The rearrangement links TRBV2 to TRBJ2-5, with D tentatively TRBD2 (7 bases). The CDR3 extends over 14 amino acids. Germline V gene sequence: CDR1 SNHLY, CDR2 FYNNEI. V was pared by 4 bases and J by 6 bases, with 15 bases between. CDR3 sequence (DNA): TGTGCCAGCAGTGGAGGGGGGGCGCTCCAGACCCAGTACTTC. Protein: CASSGGGALQTQYF.

This rearrangement joins TRBV11-2 to TRBJ1-1; D unclear. The V and J ends lost 3 bases and 4 bases respectively, with 21 bases between them. This CDR3 is built from 17 residues. Germline V gene lookup returns CDR1 SGHAT and CDR2 FQNNGV. The CDR3 loop reads CASSLLGGRKSPTEAFF. The CDR3 nucleotides are TGTGCCAGCAGCTTGTTGGGTGGCAGGAAAAGTCCCACTGAAGCTTTCTTT.

The chain carries TRBV6-5 and TRBJ1-2, with TRBD1 matching over 7 bases. CDR1 and CDR2 from the germline V gene are MNHEY and SVGAGI. The V gene end was trimmed by 10 bases and the J gene end by 7 bases; junction bases not matched to a gene: 18. CDR3 length: 15 residues. CDR3 amino acids: CATAGGPKGSVGYTF. DNA of the CDR3: TGTGCCACCGCAGGGGGGCCGAAAGGCTCCGTTGGCTACACCTTC.

Points on this clone: The same CDR3 can be traced to other DNA sequences in this sample. This chain joins TRBV12-3 or TRBV12-4 and TRBJ1-2; 7 bases line up with TRBD1. With V trimmed by 5 bases and J by 6 bases, 6 bases remained unmatched. This CDR3 region has 13 residues. CDR3 amino acids: CASSLDRAHGYTF. The CDR3 DNA sequence: TGTGCCAGCAGTCTCGACAGGGCCCATGGCTACACCTTC.

This chain links TRBV11-2 with TRBJ2-7; 7 nucleotides line up with TRBD1. The germline V gene has CDR1 SGHAT and CDR2 FQNNGV. Germline trimming cut 8 bases from V and 3 bases from J; bases unmatched to any gene: 13. This CDR3 comprises 15 residues. DNA of the CDR3: TGTGCCAGCTATAAGTTCGGGACAGTAATCTACGAGCAGTACTTC. Its translation is CASYKFGTVIYEQYF.

The chain combines TRBV5-6 with TRBJ1-3; D remains ambiguous. The CDR3 is 14 residues long. Germline V gene sequence: CDR1 SGHDT, CDR2 YYEEEE. V dropped 7 bases and J dropped 0 bases, with 11 bases sitting between them. In nucleotides, the CDR3 is TGTGCCAGCCGGTCTTATCCCTCTGGAAACACCATATATTTT. Its protein is CASRSYPSGNTIYF.

The chain is built from TRBV12-5 and TRBJ2-3, with unresolved D. The V gene's germline CDR1 is LGHNT and CDR2 FRNRAP. This CDR3 has 13 residues. The V gene lost 1 base and the J gene lost 6 bases, with 8 bases spanning the gap. CDR3 sequence (DNA): TGTGCTAGTGGTTTGGCCCTTCAGGATACGCAGTATTTT. Residues: CASGLALQDTQYF. The full variable domain, with the rest looked up from reference TRBV12-5 and TRBJ2-3, is DARVTQTPRHKVTEMGQEVTMRCQPILGHNTVFWYRQTMMQGLELLAYFRNRAPLDDSGMPKDRFSAEMPDATLATLKIQPSEPRDSAVYFCASGLALQDTQYFGPGTRLTVL.

V usage is TRBV9 and J usage is TRBJ2-7, with 8 bases identical to TRBD2. Germline V gene data show CDR1 as SGDLS and CDR2 as YYNGEE. V trimming: 2 bases; J trimming: 3 bases; junction bases outside the gene matches: 4. CDR3 length: 14 amino acids. CDR3 sequence: CASSVSGDFYEQYF. The DNA of the CDR3 is TGTGCCAGCAGCGTTAGCGGGGACTTCTACGAGCAGTACTTC.

This rearrangement joins TRBV29-1 to TRBJ1-2; D uncertain. The germline V gene has CDR1 SQVTM and CDR2 ANQGSEA. The V and J ends lost 1 base and 6 bases respectively, with 12 bases between them. The length of the CDR3 is 13 residues. For the CDR3, the DNA is TGCAGCGTTGAAGGGCGCTTCGCGGATGGCTACACCTTC. Its translation is CSVEGRFADGYTF.

This chain joins TRBV5-6 and TRBJ1-1; 7 bases fit TRBD1. CDR3 size: 16 residues. The ends lost 0 bases at V and 1 base at J; junction bases unmatched: 6. CDR1 and CDR2 (germline): SGHDT, YYEEEE. In nucleotides, the CDR3 is TGTGCCAGCAGCTTGGGTCCCGGGACAGCGAACACTGAAGCTTTCTTT. Encoded protein: CASSLGPGTANTEAFF.

The J gene is TRBJ1-1, the V gene TRBV5-1; weak D call: TRBD1 (5 bases). There are 15 residues in the CDR3. Germline V gene data show CDR1 as SGHRS and CDR2 as YFSETQ. Trimming cost V 4 bases and J 0 bases, with 13 bases left between them. CDR3 bases: TGCGCCAGCAGCACGGACGGGGGGATGAACACTGAAGCTTTCTTT. It translates to CASSTDGGMNTEAFF.

The V and J genes are TRBV5-1 and TRBJ2-2; 7 bases are a match to TRBD2. Germline V gene data show CDR1 as SGHRS and CDR2 as YFSETQ. CDR3 length equals 17 residues. V shed 1 base, J shed 4 bases, and the junction held 10 bases outside the gene matches. CDR3 DNA: TGCGCCAGCAGCTTGTTCCCGGACGGGGGGATCACCGGGGAGCTGTTTTTT. Protein sequence: CASSLFPDGGITGELFF. The full variable domain, completed using reference TRBV5-1 and TRBJ2-2, is KAGVTQTPRYLIKTRGQQVTLSCSPISGHRSVSWYQQTPGQGLQFLFEYFSETQRNKGNFPGRFSGRQFSNSRSEMNVSTLELGDSALYLCASSLFPDGGITGELFFGEGSRLTVL.

The gene calls are TRBV7-9 and TRBJ2-7; 9 bases are a match to TRBD1. The CDR3 length is 15 residues. After removal of 5 bases from V and 7 bases from J, the junction contained 12 bases not matched to a gene. The V gene's germline CDR1 is SEHNR and CDR2 FQNEAQ (reference sequence). In DNA, the CDR3 is TGTGCCAGCAGCGTCTACAGGGGGCGCCAGGGAGAGCAGTACTTC. It translates to CASSVYRGRQGEQYF.

A single count supports this clone. V and J are TRBV4-1 and TRBJ1-2; tentative D call: TRBD1 (5 bases). V was clipped by 5 bases and J by 4 bases, with 11 bases between them. The CDR3 loop spans 13 amino acids. Germline V gene sequence: CDR1 MGHRA, CDR2 YSYEKL. In DNA, the CDR3 is TGCGCCAGCAGCGCGGGGACGGGCTATGGCTACACCTTC. Translation gives CASSAGTGYGYTF.

V and J are TRBV7-8 and TRBJ1-2; tentative D call: TRBD1 (5 bases). The CDR3 loop spans 12 amino acids. Germline V lookup: CDR1 SGHVS, CDR2 FQNEAQ. V lost 5 bases, J lost 3 bases, and 7 bases lay in between. Written as DNA, the CDR3 is TGTGCCAGCAGCCAGGGAGACTATGGCTACACCTTC. This sequence encodes CASSQGDYGYTF.

This clone was detected only once. The chain is built from TRBV7-9 and TRBJ1-1; perhaps TRBD1 as D (6 bases). Between the trimmed V and J ends, which lost 7 bases and 5 bases, there was a span of 17 bases. CDR1 is SEHNR and CDR2 is FQNEAQ in the germline V gene (reference sequence). CDR3 length equals 14 residues. CDR3 nucleotide sequence: TGTGCCAGCATCCTGGGGGCTGCAGAGACTGAAGCTTTCTTT. Its protein is CASILGAAETEAFF. The full variable domain, in which reference TRBV7-9 and TRBJ1-1 provide the parts outside the CDR3, is DTGVSQNPRHKITKRGQNVTFRCDPISEHNRLYWYRQTLGQGPEFLTYFQNEAQLEKSRLLSDRFSAERPKGSFSTLEIQRTEQGDSAMYLCASILGAAETEAFFGQGTRLTVV.

The rearrangement links TRBV2 to TRBJ1-1; D remains ambiguous. Trimming took off 0 bases at V and 5 bases at J, with 7 bases between the two ends. The CDR3 runs 13 residues. CDR1 is SNHLY and CDR2 is FYNNEI in the germline V gene. The CDR3 sequence is CASSEARETEAFF. CDR3 DNA: TGTGCCAGCAGTGAAGCGAGGGAGACTGAAGCTTTCTTT.

The rearrangement joins TRBV7-9 to TRBJ1-4, with D hard to call. The CDR3 spans 13 residues. V shed 8 bases and J shed 7 bases, with 14 bases lying between them. Germline CDR1 is SEHNR and CDR2 is FQNEAQ (reference sequence). The CDR3 sequence: CASSVGEGEKLFF. Here the CDR3 DNA reads TGTGCCAGCTCCGTTGGGGAGGGTGAAAAACTGTTTTTT.

The gene calls are TRBV19 and TRBJ2-7; D is possibly TRBD2 (5 bases). V shed 5 bases and J shed 3 bases, with 11 bases lying between them. There are 13 residues in the CDR3. Germline CDR1 LNHDA, CDR2 SQIVND (reference sequence). The CDR3 reads CASSFGRGYEQYF. The CDR3 bases are TGTGCCAGTAGTTTTGGCCGGGGCTACGAGCAGTACTTC.

This clone was counted between two and nine times. This chain joins TRBV5-1 and TRBJ2-1, with D perhaps TRBD1 (5 bases). Looked up from germline, CDR1 is SGHRS and CDR2 is YFSETQ. The length of the CDR3 is 13 residues. V lost 4 bases and J 8 bases, leaving 13 bases between the germline ends. CDR3 sequence: CASSTQGTDEQFF. CDR3 DNA sequence: TGCGCCAGCAGCACCCAGGGTACCGATGAGCAGTTCTTC.

This clone was observed a few times. The sample holds other DNA sequences that translate to the same CDR3. The chain couples TRBV20-1 to TRBJ1-3; D not certain. From germline, CDR1 is DFQATT and CDR2 SNEGSKA (reference sequence). V shed 1 base and J shed 7 bases, with 5 bases lying between them. CDR3 length: 11 amino acids. In DNA form, the CDR3 reads TGCAGTGCTAGAGGCGGGAACACCATATATTTT. Encoded protein: CSARGGNTIYF.

The chain joins TRBV2 to TRBJ1-2; 9 bases map to TRBD1. The CDR3 has 15 residues. From germline, CDR1 is SNHLY and CDR2 FYNNEI. The junction had 13 bases not matched to a gene; V was cut back by 6 bases and J by 8 bases. The CDR3 nucleotides are TGTGCCAGCAGAGCCGGAGTACAGGGGGCAGGAGGCTACACCTTC. The encoded protein is CASRAGVQGAGGYTF.

The DNA for the CDR3 is TGTGCCTGGAGTTCAGGTTTCAATAATTCACCCCTCCACTTT. This translates into CAWSSGFNNSPLHF. The rearrangement joins TRBV30 to TRBJ1-6, with D uncertain. Germline-derived CDR1 and CDR2 are GTSNPN and SVGIG (reference sequence). The CDR3 has 14 amino acids. V was shortened by 2 bases and J by 5 bases, with 10 bases between the two germline ends.

J is TRBJ1-5 and V is TRBV3-1 (or the pseudogene TRBV3-2), with 12 bases identical to TRBD1. J lost 11 bases, V lost 8 bases, and 13 bases had no gene match. Germline-derived CDR1 and CDR2 are LGHDT and YNNKEL (reference sequence). There are 15 residues in the CDR3. CDR3 loop: CASGFGTGGKGTQHF. The CDR3 DNA sequence: TGTGCCAGCGGTTTTGGGACAGGGGGCAAGGGGACCCAGCATTTT.

This chain joins TRBV19 and TRBJ1-5; TRBD1 aligns across 8 bases. The CDR3 sequence is 16 residues long. Germline CDR1 is LNHDA and CDR2 is SQIVND (reference sequence). The V and J ends lost 10 bases and 2 bases, in that order; junction bases with no gene match: 13. For the CDR3, the DNA is TGTGCCACTACAAACGAGGCAGGGGGCGGCAATCAGCCCCAGCATTTT. It translates to CATTNEAGGGNQPQHF.

This chain links TRBV5-1 with TRBJ2-7; possible D gene TRBD2, 7 bases. Germline V gene sequence: CDR1 SGHRS, CDR2 YFSETQ. The CDR3 is made up of 13 amino acids. V lost 5 bases and J 7 bases, leaving 16 bases between the germline ends. CDR3 nucleotides: TGCGCCAGCAGAGTGGGGGGGCTGGAGGAGCAGTACTTC. It codes for CASRVGGLEEQYF.